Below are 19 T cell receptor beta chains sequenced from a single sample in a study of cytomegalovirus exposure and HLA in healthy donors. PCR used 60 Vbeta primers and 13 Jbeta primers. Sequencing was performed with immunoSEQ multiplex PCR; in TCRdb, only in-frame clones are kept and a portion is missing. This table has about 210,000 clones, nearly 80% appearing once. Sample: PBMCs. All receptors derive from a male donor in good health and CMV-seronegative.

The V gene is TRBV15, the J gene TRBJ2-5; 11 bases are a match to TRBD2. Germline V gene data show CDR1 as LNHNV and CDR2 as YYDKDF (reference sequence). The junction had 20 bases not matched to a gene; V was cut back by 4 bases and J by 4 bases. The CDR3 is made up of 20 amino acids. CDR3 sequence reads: CATSNTPPSSGGPGGETQYF. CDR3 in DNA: TGTGCCACCAGCAACACCCCCCCCTCTAGCGGGGGGCCCGGGGGAGAGACCCAGTACTTC.

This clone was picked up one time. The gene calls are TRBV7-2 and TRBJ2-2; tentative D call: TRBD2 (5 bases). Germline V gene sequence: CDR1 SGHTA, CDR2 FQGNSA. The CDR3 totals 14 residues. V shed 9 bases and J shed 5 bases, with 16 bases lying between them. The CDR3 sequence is CARRSGIATGELFF. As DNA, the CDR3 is TGTGCCAGGAGATCGGGGATCGCAACCGGGGAGCTGTTTTTT.

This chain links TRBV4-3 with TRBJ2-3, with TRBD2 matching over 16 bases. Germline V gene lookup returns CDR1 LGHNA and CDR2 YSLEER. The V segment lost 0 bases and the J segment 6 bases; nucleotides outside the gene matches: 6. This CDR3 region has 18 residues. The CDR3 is CASSQDGTSGGAWDTQYF. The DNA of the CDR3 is TGCGCCAGCAGCCAAGACGGGACTAGCGGGGGGGCCTGGGATACGCAGTATTTT.

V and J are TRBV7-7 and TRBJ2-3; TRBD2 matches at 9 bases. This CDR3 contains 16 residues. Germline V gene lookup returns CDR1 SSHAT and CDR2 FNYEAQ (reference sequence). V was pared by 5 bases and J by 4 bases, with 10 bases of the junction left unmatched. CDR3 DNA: TGTGCCAGCAGCCCGAGGGGCGGGGGGGCCCCAGATACGCAGTATTTT. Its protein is CASSPRGGGAPDTQYF. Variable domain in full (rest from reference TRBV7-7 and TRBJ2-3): GAGVSQSPRYKVTKRGQDVTLRCDPISSHATLYWYQQALGQGPEFLTYFNYEAQPDKSGLPSDRFSAERPEGSISTLTIQRTEQRDSAMYRCASSPRGGGAPDTQYFGPGTRLTVL.

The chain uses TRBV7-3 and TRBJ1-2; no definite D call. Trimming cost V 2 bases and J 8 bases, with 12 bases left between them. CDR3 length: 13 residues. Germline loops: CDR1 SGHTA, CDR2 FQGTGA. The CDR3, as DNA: TGTGCCAGCAGCTTAGGGAGTGGTCGAGGCTACACCTTC. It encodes CASSLGSGRGYTF.

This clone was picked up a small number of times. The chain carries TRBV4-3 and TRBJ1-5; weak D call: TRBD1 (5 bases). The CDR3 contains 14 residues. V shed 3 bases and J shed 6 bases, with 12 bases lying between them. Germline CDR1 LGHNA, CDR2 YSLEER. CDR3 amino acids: CASSHLEGVQPQHF. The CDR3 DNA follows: TGCGCCAGCAGCCATCTGGAAGGGGTTCAGCCCCAGCATTTT.

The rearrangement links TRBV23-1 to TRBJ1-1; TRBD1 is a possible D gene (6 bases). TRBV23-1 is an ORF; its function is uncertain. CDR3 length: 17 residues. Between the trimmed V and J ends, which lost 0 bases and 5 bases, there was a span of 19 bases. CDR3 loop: CASSQSDRLSGGTEAFF. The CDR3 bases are TGCGCCAGCAGTCAATCGGACAGACTAAGCGGGGGGACTGAAGCTTTCTTT.

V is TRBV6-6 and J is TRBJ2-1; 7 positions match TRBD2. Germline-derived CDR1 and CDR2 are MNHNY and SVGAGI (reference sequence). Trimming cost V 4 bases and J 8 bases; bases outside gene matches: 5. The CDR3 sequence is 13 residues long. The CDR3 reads CASSSTSRDEQFF. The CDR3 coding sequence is TGTGCCAGCAGTTCGACTAGCCGCGATGAGCAGTTCTTC.

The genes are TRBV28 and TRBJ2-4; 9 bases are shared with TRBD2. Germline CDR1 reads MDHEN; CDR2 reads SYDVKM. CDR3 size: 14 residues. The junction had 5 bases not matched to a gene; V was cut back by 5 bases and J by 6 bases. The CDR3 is CASSRQREANIQYF. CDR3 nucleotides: TGTGCCAGCAGTCGTCAGCGGGAGGCAAACATTCAGTACTTC.

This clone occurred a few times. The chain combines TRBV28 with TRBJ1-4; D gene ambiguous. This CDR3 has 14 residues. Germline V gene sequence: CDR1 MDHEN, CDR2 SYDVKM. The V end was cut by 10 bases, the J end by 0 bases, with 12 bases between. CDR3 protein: CATYEAATNEKLFF. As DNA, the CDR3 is TGTGCCACCTACGAGGCTGCAACTAATGAAAAACTGTTTTTT.

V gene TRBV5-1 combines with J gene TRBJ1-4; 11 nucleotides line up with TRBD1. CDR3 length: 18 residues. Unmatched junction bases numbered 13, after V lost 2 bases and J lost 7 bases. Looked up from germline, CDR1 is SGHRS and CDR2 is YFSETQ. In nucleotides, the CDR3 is TGCGCCAGCAGCTTTTCTGGGACAGGGGGAAAAGTAGGTGAAAAACTGTTTTTT. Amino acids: CASSFSGTGGKVGEKLFF.

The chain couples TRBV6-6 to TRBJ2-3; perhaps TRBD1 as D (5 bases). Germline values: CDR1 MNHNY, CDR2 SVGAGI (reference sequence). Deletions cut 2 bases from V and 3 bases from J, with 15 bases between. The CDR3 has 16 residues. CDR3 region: CASSYRQGIVTDTQYF. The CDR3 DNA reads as TGTGCCAGCAGTTACCGGCAGGGAATAGTTACAGATACGCAGTATTTT.

DNA for the CDR3: TGTGCCAGCAGTTACAGTCTAGAAAGCGGGGAGCTGTTTTTT. This translates into CASSYSLESGELFF. This chain connects TRBV6-5 to TRBJ2-2; D call uncertain. Germline values: CDR1 MNHEY, CDR2 SVGAGI. The V and J ends lost 2 bases and 7 bases respectively, with 11 bases between them. This CDR3 is 14 amino acids long.

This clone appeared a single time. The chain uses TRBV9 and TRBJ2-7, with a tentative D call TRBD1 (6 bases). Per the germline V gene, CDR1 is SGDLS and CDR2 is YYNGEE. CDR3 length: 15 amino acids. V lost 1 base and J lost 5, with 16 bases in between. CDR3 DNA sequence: TGTGCCAGCAGCGTATATGGGGGCGCGACTAACGAGCAGTACTTC. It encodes CASSVYGGATNEQYF.

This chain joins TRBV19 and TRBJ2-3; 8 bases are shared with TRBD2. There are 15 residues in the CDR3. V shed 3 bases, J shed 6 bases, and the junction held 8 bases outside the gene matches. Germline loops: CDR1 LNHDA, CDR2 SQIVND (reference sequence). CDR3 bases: TGTGCCAGTAGTATTTCTGCGGGGGGTACTGATACGCAGTATTTT. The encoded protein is CASSISAGGTDTQYF.

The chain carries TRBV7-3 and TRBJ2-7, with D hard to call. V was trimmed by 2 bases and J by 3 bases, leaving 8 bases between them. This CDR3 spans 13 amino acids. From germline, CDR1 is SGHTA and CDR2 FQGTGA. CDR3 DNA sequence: TGTGCCAGCAGCTTAGGCAGTATCTACGAGCAGTACTTC. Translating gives CASSLGSIYEQYF.

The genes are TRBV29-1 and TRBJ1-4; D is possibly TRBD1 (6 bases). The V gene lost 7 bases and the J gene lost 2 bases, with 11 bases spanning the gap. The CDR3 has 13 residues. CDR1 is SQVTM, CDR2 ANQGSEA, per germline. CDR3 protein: CSGRGGTNEKLFF. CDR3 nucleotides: TGCAGCGGGAGGGGGGGGACTAATGAAAAACTGTTTTTT.

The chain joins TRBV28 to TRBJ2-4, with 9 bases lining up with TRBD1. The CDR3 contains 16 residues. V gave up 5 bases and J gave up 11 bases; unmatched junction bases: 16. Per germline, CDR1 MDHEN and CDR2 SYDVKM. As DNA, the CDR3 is TGTGCCAGCAGTAGAAAGGGACAGGGACTTTTTAAGGTTCAGTACTTC. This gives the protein CASSRKGQGLFKVQYF.

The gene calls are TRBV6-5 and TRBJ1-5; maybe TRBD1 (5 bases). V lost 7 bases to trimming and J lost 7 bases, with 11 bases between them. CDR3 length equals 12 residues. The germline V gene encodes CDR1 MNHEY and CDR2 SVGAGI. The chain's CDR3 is CASIIREQPQHF. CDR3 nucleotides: TGTGCCAGCATTATCAGGGAACAGCCCCAGCATTTT.